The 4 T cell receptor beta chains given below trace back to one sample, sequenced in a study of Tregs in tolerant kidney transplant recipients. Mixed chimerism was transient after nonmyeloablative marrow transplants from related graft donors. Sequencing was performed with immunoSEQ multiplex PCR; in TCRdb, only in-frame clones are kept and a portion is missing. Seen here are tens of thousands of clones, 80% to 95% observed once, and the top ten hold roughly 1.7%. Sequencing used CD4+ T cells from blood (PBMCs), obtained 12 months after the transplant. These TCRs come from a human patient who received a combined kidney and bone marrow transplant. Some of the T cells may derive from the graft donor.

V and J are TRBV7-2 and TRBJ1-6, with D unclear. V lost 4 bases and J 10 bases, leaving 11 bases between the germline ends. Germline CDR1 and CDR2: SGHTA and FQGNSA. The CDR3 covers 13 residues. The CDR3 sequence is CASSSPPRSPLHF. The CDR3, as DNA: TGTGCCAGCAGCTCCCCCCCCAGGTCACCCCTCCACTTT.

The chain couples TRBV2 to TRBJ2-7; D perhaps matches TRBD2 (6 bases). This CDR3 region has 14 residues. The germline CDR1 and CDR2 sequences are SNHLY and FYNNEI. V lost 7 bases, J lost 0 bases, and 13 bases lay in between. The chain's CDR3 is CASTGTSYSYEQYF. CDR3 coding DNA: TGTGCCAGCACTGGGACTTCCTACTCCTACGAGCAGTACTTC.

Here the CDR3 reads CASSLSSLWMGRQNKLFF. DNA of the CDR3: TGCGCCAGCAGCTTGTCGTCCCTTTGGATGGGCAGACAGAACAAACTGTTTTTT. The chain uses TRBV5-1 and TRBJ1-4; possible D gene TRBD1, 5 bases. This CDR3 has 18 amino acids. Germline values: CDR1 SGHRS, CDR2 YFSETQ. V shed 1 base and J shed 11 bases, with 27 bases lying between them.

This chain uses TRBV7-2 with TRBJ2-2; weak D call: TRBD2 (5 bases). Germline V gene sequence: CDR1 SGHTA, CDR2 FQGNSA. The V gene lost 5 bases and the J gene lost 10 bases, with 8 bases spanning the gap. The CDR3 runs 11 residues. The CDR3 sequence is CASSQREELFF. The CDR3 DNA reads TGTGCCAGCAGCCAGAGGGAGGAGCTGTTTTTT.